The 17 T cell receptor beta chains below all came from one sample that was sequenced in a study of blood T cell repertoires in COVID-19 (TCRdb year 2020). The receptor library was made with the immunoSEQ multiplex PCR assay. TCRdb carries this immuneACCESS record with in-frame sequences only. Its versions omit some clonotypes, under half of them owing to an unresolved V gene in the studies checked, with the rest unexplained. Present in this sample are roughly 230,000 clones, about 87% of which were seen just once. Together, the top ten hold over 1.5% of the sample. Material: peripheral blood. These receptor sequences come from a man in his 70s with acute or convalescent COVID-19.

The rearrangement links TRBV14 to TRBJ2-3; TRBD2 agrees at 12 bases. V lost 5 bases and J lost 1; bases outside the gene matches: 4. The germline V gene has CDR1 SGHDN and CDR2 FVKESK. The CDR3 totals 16 residues. CDR3 loop: CASSSGLAGRTDTQYF. The CDR3 region has the DNA TGTGCCAGCAGCTCCGGACTAGCGGGACGCACAGATACGCAGTATTTT.

V and J are TRBV5-1 and TRBJ2-1; D is ambiguous. Trimming removed 4 bases at V and 4 bases at J, with 3 bases between. Germline V gene data show CDR1 as SGHRS and CDR2 as YFSETQ. The CDR3 is 11 residues long. The CDR3 reads CASSIYNEQFF. The CDR3, as DNA: TGCGCCAGCAGCATATACAATGAGCAGTTCTTC.

The chain carries TRBV7-2 and TRBJ2-2, with D tentatively TRBD1 (6 bases). Trimming removed 11 bases from V and 6 bases from J, with 22 bases in between. CDR3 length equals 15 residues. Germline CDR1 is SGHTA and CDR2 is FQGNSA. CDR3 sequence (DNA): TGTGCCGGAAGTTACACAGGGAATCTAGCCGGGGAGCTGTTTTTT. Translation: CAGSYTGNLAGELFF.

This chain's CDR3 is CASSPWTSGVKQYF. The CDR3 DNA is TGTGCCAGCAGTCCATGGACTAGCGGGGTAAAGCAGTACTTC. The V call is TRBV25-1, the J call TRBJ2-7; 12 bases line up with TRBD2. Germline V lookup: CDR1 MGHDK, CDR2 SYGVNS. The V and J ends lost 5 bases and 8 bases, in that order; junction bases with no gene match: 7. The CDR3 runs 14 residues.

The CDR3 bases are TGTGCCAGTAGTATAGGCTACGCGGAGACCCGGTCCTACGAGCAGTACTTC. Translation gives CASSIGYAETRSYEQYF. V usage is TRBV19 and J usage is TRBJ2-7; no firm D call. The CDR3 totals 17 residues. Germline V gives CDR1 LNHDA, CDR2 SQIVND (reference sequence). V shed 1 base and J shed 1 base, with 17 bases lying between them. The complete variable domain, with remaining parts taken from reference TRBV19 and TRBJ2-7, reads DGGITQSPKYLFRKEGQNVTLSCEQNLNHDAMYWYRQDPGQGLRLIYYSQIVNDFQKGDIAEGYSVSREKKESFPLTVTSAQKNPTAFYLCASSIGYAETRSYEQYFGPGTRLTVT.

The rearrangement links TRBV5-5 to TRBJ1-2; D is possibly TRBD1 (5 bases). Germline V gene data show CDR1 as SGHKS and CDR2 as YYEKEE (reference sequence). Trimming left V 3 bases short and J 0 bases short, with 9 bases between. The CDR3 is 14 amino acids. CDR3 protein: CASSWGGANYGYTF. CDR3 sequence (DNA): TGTGCCAGCAGCTGGGGAGGGGCTAACTATGGCTACACCTTC. The complete variable domain, with remaining parts taken from reference TRBV5-5 and TRBJ1-2, reads DAGVTQSPTHLIKTRGQQVTLRCSPISGHKSVSWYQQVLGQGPQFIFQYYEKEERGRGNFPDRFSARQFPNYSSELNVNALLLGDSALYLCASSWGGANYGYTFGSGTRLTVV.

This clone was detected once. The V gene is TRBV5-1, the J gene TRBJ2-5, with D perhaps TRBD1 (6 bases). Germline CDR1 and CDR2: SGHRS and YFSETQ. The V gene lost 0 bases and the J gene lost 4 bases, with 13 bases spanning the gap. This CDR3 spans 15 amino acids. The DNA for the CDR3 is TGCGCCAGCAGCTTGGGGAAACAGGGTTCAGAGACCCAGTACTTC. Protein product: CASSLGKQGSETQYF.

Concerning this clone: Within the sample, other DNA sequences also encode this same CDR3. V usage is TRBV5-1 and J usage is TRBJ1-1; 10 positions agree with TRBD1. With 0 bases clipped from V and 4 bases from J, the junction kept 3 bases outside the gene matches. This CDR3 contains 15 residues. Germline CDR1 SGHRS, CDR2 YFSETQ. DNA for the CDR3: TGCGCCAGCAGCTTGGGTAGGACAGGGGGCACTGAAGCTTTCTTT. Its translation: CASSLGRTGGTEAFF.

J is TRBJ1-1 and V is TRBV7-2, with 7 positions matching TRBD1. J lost 0 bases, V lost 7 bases, and 11 bases had no gene match. Germline V gene sequence: CDR1 SGHTA, CDR2 FQGNSA. The CDR3 runs to 16 residues. This CDR3 reads CASTPHPGTVNTEAFF. In DNA, the CDR3 is TGTGCCAGCACCCCCCATCCAGGGACAGTGAACACTGAAGCTTTCTTT.

The chain has TRBV6-5 and TRBJ1-1, with 7 bases identical to TRBD1. Germline V gene sequence: CDR1 MNHEY, CDR2 SVGAGI. J was trimmed by 6 bases and V by 6 bases; bases with no gene match: 13. The CDR3 is made up of 15 amino acids. The CDR3 sequence is CASRPPGQLSAEAFF. In DNA, the CDR3 is TGTGCCAGCAGACCCCCGGGACAGCTAAGCGCTGAAGCTTTCTTT.

CDR3 residues: CASSFSVEGGYTF. The CDR3 DNA reads TGTGCCAGCAGCTTTTCGGTGGAGGGTGGCTACACCTTC. V is TRBV7-9 and J is TRBJ1-2, with no clear D. CDR3 length equals 13 residues. The ends were cut back, 3 bases at V and 7 bases at J, with 12 bases in the middle. CDR1 is SEHNR and CDR2 is FQNEAQ in the germline V gene (reference sequence).

This chain links TRBV5-1 with TRBJ2-3, with 10 bases fitting TRBD2. Germline V gene lookup returns CDR1 SGHRS and CDR2 YFSETQ. The CDR3 has 14 amino acids. V trimming: 5 bases; J trimming: 4 bases; junction bases outside the gene matches: 4. The CDR3 sequence is CASSPSGSPDTQYF. Here the CDR3 DNA reads TGCGCCAGCAGTCCTAGCGGGAGCCCAGATACGCAGTATTTT. Complete variable domain (other parts from reference TRBV5-1 and TRBJ2-3): KAGVTQTPRYLIKTRGQQVTLSCSPISGHRSVSWYQQTPGQGLQFLFEYFSETQRNKGNFPGRFSGRQFSNSRSEMNVSTLELGDSALYLCASSPSGSPDTQYFGPGTRLTVL.

V and J are TRBV9 and TRBJ2-7, with D possibly matching TRBD1 (5 bases). The CDR3 contains 14 residues. CDR1 and CDR2 (germline): SGDLS, YYNGEE. Trimming left V 3 bases short and J 3 bases short, with 13 bases between. This CDR3 is CASSGGRGDYEQYF. Here the CDR3 DNA reads TGTGCCAGCAGCGGGGGAAGGGGCGACTACGAGCAGTACTTC.

This chain uses TRBV5-1 with TRBJ2-1, with D perhaps TRBD2 (5 bases). The CDR3 has 14 amino acids. CDR1 and CDR2 (germline): SGHRS, YFSETQ. The V end was cut by 2 bases, the J end by 9 bases, with 15 bases between. Written as DNA, the CDR3 is TGCGCCAGCAGCTTTGATGGCCCAGAGGGTGAGCAGTTCTTC. Translated: CASSFDGPEGEQFF.

This clone came up many times. The chain couples TRBV6-2 or TRBV6-3 to TRBJ2-5; maybe TRBD1 (5 bases). Looked up from germline, CDR1 is MNHEY and CDR2 is SVGEGT. The CDR3 has 14 amino acids. The V end lost 7 bases, the J end lost 0 bases, and 12 bases lay between the germline ends. The DNA for the CDR3 is TGTGCCAGCAACCCAATGGGGCACCAAGAGACCCAGTACTTC. This codes for CASNPMGHQETQYF.

V usage is TRBV24-1 and J usage is TRBJ2-1, with D perhaps matching TRBD1 (5 bases). Trimming removed 5 bases at V and 0 bases at J, with 10 bases between. The CDR3 totals 15 residues. Germline lookup yields CDR1 KGHDR and CDR2 SFDVKD. The CDR3 region has the DNA TGTGCCACCAGTGCCCAGGGTACCTCCTACAATGAGCAGTTCTTC. Translating gives CATSAQGTSYNEQFF.

V gene TRBV5-1 combines with J gene TRBJ1-2; no definite D call. CDR3 length: 16 amino acids. CDR1 and CDR2 from the germline V gene are SGHRS and YFSETQ. V was pared by 0 bases and J by 2 bases, with 14 bases between. In DNA, the CDR3 is TGCGCCAGCAGCTTGGCCTCGACACAATTAAACTATGGCTACACCTTC. Amino acid sequence: CASSLASTQLNYGYTF.